The 20 T cell receptor beta chains below all came from one sample that was sequenced in a study of blood T cell repertoires in COVID-19. Here immunoSEQ multiplex PCR was the method, and the copy in TCRdb shows in-frame clones only, minus some. The table lists over 200,000 clones, about 89% of them singletons. The sample consisted of peripheral blood. The source is a middle-aged man who had recovered from COVID-19.

J is TRBJ2-7 and V is TRBV12-3 or TRBV12-4; a possible D gene is TRBD1 (5 bases). V lost 8 bases, J lost 6 bases, and 14 bases lay in between. There are 12 residues in the CDR3. The DNA of the CDR3 is TGTGCCAGCGGGAACAGGTGGGGCGAGCAGTACTTC. Protein product: CASGNRWGEQYF.

The V call is TRBV20-1, the J call TRBJ2-7; tentative D call: TRBD2 (6 bases). From germline, CDR1 is DFQATT and CDR2 SNEGSKA (reference sequence). The V and J ends lost 3 bases and 3 bases respectively, with 15 bases between them. CDR3 size: 14 residues. CDR3: CSASAGGGHYEQYF. The CDR3 bases are TGCAGTGCTAGTGCCGGGGGAGGACACTACGAGCAGTACTTC.

V and J are TRBV3-1 (or the pseudogene TRBV3-2) and TRBJ2-7, with TRBD2 matching over 9 bases. Losses at the gene ends were 6 bases for V and 4 bases for J; bases not matched to a gene: 10. Germline CDR1 and CDR2: LGHDT and YNNKEL (reference sequence). This CDR3 spans 15 amino acids. This CDR3 reads CASSPRRLAVYEQYF. The CDR3 region has the DNA TGTGCCAGCAGTCCGAGGAGACTAGCGGTGTACGAGCAGTACTTC.

The V call is TRBV5-1, the J call TRBJ2-1, with 8 nucleotides matching TRBD1. The trim removed 7 bases at V and 3 bases at J, leaving 6 bases unmatched. Germline-derived CDR1 and CDR2 are SGHRS and YFSETQ. This CDR3 comprises 14 residues. The DNA of the CDR3 is TGCGCCAGCGGAACCGGGACAGGCTACAATGAGCAGTTCTTC. Its translation is CASGTGTGYNEQFF.

This chain uses TRBV13 with TRBJ2-7, with 9 bases aligning to TRBD1. The CDR3 contains 15 residues. Germline CDR1 reads PRHDT; CDR2 reads FYEKMQ (reference sequence). Trimming removed 5 bases from V and 5 bases from J; junction bases left unmatched: 10. The CDR3 sequence: CASSLRTGVWNEQYF. The CDR3 DNA reads TGTGCCAGCAGCCTTAGGACAGGGGTTTGGAACGAGCAGTACTTC.

The gene calls are TRBV5-1 and TRBJ2-2, with a possible D match to TRBD1 (5 bases). The CDR3 length is 15 residues. V was pared by 1 base and J by 3 bases, with 10 bases between. Germline loops: CDR1 SGHRS, CDR2 YFSETQ. The CDR3 spells CASSLPQGDTGELFF. Here the CDR3 DNA reads TGCGCCAGCAGCTTGCCGCAGGGCGACACCGGGGAGCTGTTTTTT.

The V and J genes are TRBV9 and TRBJ1-1; maybe TRBD1 (5 bases). This CDR3 has 16 amino acids. From germline, CDR1 is SGDLS and CDR2 YYNGEE. The ends were cut back, 4 bases at V and 0 bases at J, with 16 bases in the middle. This CDR3 is CASSPRWGDLNTEAFF. CDR3 coding DNA: TGTGCCAGCAGCCCAAGGTGGGGGGACCTGAACACTGAAGCTTTCTTT. Looking up the rest from reference TRBV9 and TRBJ1-1 gives the full variable domain: DSGVTQTPKHLITATGQRVTLRCSPRSGDLSVYWYQQSLDQGLQFLIQYYNGEERAKGNILERFSAQQFPDLHSELNLSSLELGDSALYFCASSPRWGDLNTEAFFGQGTRLTVV.

The chain links TRBV6-5 to TRBJ1-6; 7 bases are shared with TRBD1. V lost 5 bases and J lost 14; bases outside the gene matches: 9. Germline lookup yields CDR1 MNHEY and CDR2 SVGAGI. The CDR3 spans 13 residues. CDR3 loop: CASSRTGASTLHF. As DNA, the CDR3 is TGTGCCAGCAGTCGTACAGGGGCATCCACCCTCCACTTT.

The chain employs TRBV6-5 and TRBJ1-2; D remains ambiguous. The CDR3 consists of 12 residues. V lost 8 bases and J 8 bases, leaving 15 bases between the germline ends. Germline loops: CDR1 MNHEY, CDR2 SVGAGI. Written as DNA, the CDR3 is TGTGCCAGCCGGGATTTGGCGGGGGGCTACACCTTC. As protein: CASRDLAGGYTF.

The chain joins TRBV30 to TRBJ2-7, with 8 nucleotides matching TRBD2. CDR1 is GTSNPN, CDR2 SVGIG, per germline (reference sequence). This CDR3 spans 12 amino acids. The ends lost 7 bases at V and 3 bases at J; junction bases unmatched: 5. The CDR3 DNA follows: TGTGCCTTCCAAGCGGGAGACTACGAGCAGTACTTC. Translation gives CAFQAGDYEQYF.

This clone came up once. The CDR3 coding sequence is TGTGCCAGCAGCTTGACTAGCGGGAGGAATGCCTACGAGCAGTACTTC. Encoded protein: CASSLTSGRNAYEQYF. This chain links TRBV5-4 with TRBJ2-7; TRBD2 aligns across 12 bases. This CDR3 spans 16 amino acids. CDR1 and CDR2 (germline): SGHNT, YYREEE (reference sequence). Trimming removed 1 base from V and 2 bases from J; junction bases left unmatched: 4.

The CDR3 is CASSVELASHEQYF. For the CDR3, the DNA is TGTGCCAGCAGCGTAGAACTAGCTTCCCACGAGCAGTACTTC. The V gene is TRBV9, the J gene TRBJ2-7, with a tentative D call TRBD2 (6 bases). The V and J ends lost 0 bases and 5 bases respectively, with 12 bases between them. The CDR3 sequence is 14 residues long. Germline assignment: CDR1 SGDLS and CDR2 YYNGEE.

CDR3 nucleotide sequence: TGTGCCAGTAAGCCCCTCTCTAGCGGGAGCACAGATACGCAGTATTTT. It yields the protein CASKPLSSGSTDTQYF. This chain links TRBV19 with TRBJ2-3; 8 bases line up with TRBD2. The CDR3 is made up of 16 amino acids. Per the germline V gene, CDR1 is LNHDA and CDR2 is SQIVND (reference sequence). With V trimmed by 7 bases and J by 0 bases, 9 bases remained unmatched.

This sequence joins TRBV5-4 and TRBJ2-3, with D possibly TRBD2 on 7 matching bases. CDR3 length: 13 residues. V lost 3 bases and J 6 bases, leaving 11 bases between the germline ends. Germline-derived CDR1 and CDR2 are SGHNT and YYREEE (reference sequence). CDR3 coding DNA: TGTGCCAGCAGCTGGGGGGGGGCGGATACGCAGTATTTT. The encoded protein is CASSWGGADTQYF.

In its sample, this clone was seen once. Within the sample, other DNA sequences also encode this same CDR3. This chain joins TRBV7-9 and TRBJ2-7; 8 bases align to TRBD1. The length of the CDR3 is 15 residues. V lost 5 bases, J lost 0 bases, and 6 bases stayed unmatched. Germline CDR1 SEHNR, CDR2 FQNEAQ (reference sequence). The CDR3 here is CASSLSGTGSYEQYF. In DNA form, the CDR3 reads TGTGCCAGCAGCCTCTCCGGGACAGGCTCCTACGAGCAGTACTTC.

The chain links TRBV5-6 to TRBJ2-6; possible D gene TRBD1, 6 bases. The germline V gene has CDR1 SGHDT and CDR2 YYEEEE. The CDR3 is made up of 19 amino acids. V was shortened by 3 bases and J by 0 bases, with 19 bases between the two germline ends. The CDR3 DNA reads TGTGCCAGCAGCTACAGTCCCGGGACATTATACTCTGGGGCCAACGTCCTGACTTTC. Translation: CASSYSPGTLYSGANVLTF. Using reference TRBV5-6 and TRBJ2-6 for the parts outside the CDR3, the full variable domain is DAGVTQSPTHLIKTRGQQVTLRCSPKSGHDTVSWYQQALGQGPQFIFQYYEEEERQRGNFPDRFSGHQFPNYSSELNVNALLLGDSALYLCASSYSPGTLYSGANVLTFGAGSRLTVL.

The rearrangement joins TRBV7-9 to TRBJ1-1; 7 nucleotides align to TRBD1. The CDR3 is 17 residues long. Losses at the gene ends were 4 bases for V and 1 base for J; bases not matched to a gene: 12. Germline CDR1 and CDR2: SEHNR and FQNEAQ (reference sequence). CDR3 bases: TGTGCCAGCAGCTCGACCATGTCCGGGACAGAGAACACTGAAGCTTTCTTT. It codes for CASSSTMSGTENTEAFF.

This chain uses TRBV29-1 with TRBJ2-5; a possible D gene is TRBD2 (6 bases). The ends were cut back, 1 base at V and 5 bases at J, with 17 bases in the middle. Germline-derived CDR1 and CDR2 are SQVTM and ANQGSEA. The CDR3 totals 15 residues. DNA for the CDR3: TGCAGCGTTGAAGTGAGTCCACGTGCGGGGGAGACCCAGTACTTC. Translated: CSVEVSPRAGETQYF.

The chain joins TRBV5-6 to TRBJ2-3; 12 nucleotides align to TRBD2. The length of the CDR3 is 16 residues. V lost 4 bases to trimming and J lost 2 bases; unmatched junction nucleotides: 5. Per the germline V gene, CDR1 is SGHDT and CDR2 is YYEEEE. The CDR3 loop is CASSRLAGANTDTQYF. CDR3 nucleotide sequence: TGTGCCAGCAGCCGACTAGCGGGGGCGAACACAGATACGCAGTATTTT.

The chain links TRBV12-3 or TRBV12-4 to TRBJ1-2, with D uncertain. The CDR3 has 13 residues. The CDR3 protein is CATQRGRAYGYTF. CDR3 bases: TGTGCGACGCAGCGGGGTCGGGCCTATGGCTACACCTTC.